The 21 T cell receptor beta chains reported below all come from one sample, sequenced in a study of T cells in Graves' hyperthyroidism and ophthalmopathy. RNA transcripts were the template for amplifying TCR beta CDR3 regions. In the first-round RT-PCR of the TCR CDR3, the HTBI primer set was used. In TCRdb, the multiplex PCR reads were re-called with MiXCR into one record per CDR3 protein. The sample contains about 560,000 distinct CDR3 sequences, over 15% of which appear only once. The sample was blood. The receptors shown here come from a young woman with Graves' hyperthyroidism.

In its sample, this clonotype was seen a few times. CDR3 residues: CASSEYWAPYNEQFF. The CDR3, as DNA: TGTGCCAGCAGTGAATACTGGGCGCCCTACAATGAGCAGTTCTTC. The V gene is TRBV25-1, the J gene TRBJ2-1; D gene ambiguous. Trimming took off 0 bases at V and 2 bases at J, with 8 bases between the two ends. The CDR3 consists of 15 residues. The germline gives CDR1 MGHDK, CDR2 SYGVNS.

There are a few counts of this clonotype. The rearrangement links TRBV20-1 to TRBJ2-3, with TRBD2 identical over 11 bases. Per the germline V gene, CDR1 is DFQATT and CDR2 is SNEGSKA (reference sequence). The CDR3 runs 17 residues. Trimming cost V 1 base and J 1 base; bases outside gene matches: 7. The CDR3 DNA reads TGCAGTGCTAGAGTCTTAGCGGGAGGGCCCGGCACAGATACGCAGTATTTT. It codes for CSARVLAGGPGTDTQYF.

This chain connects TRBV11-3 to TRBJ2-3; D is ambiguous. Germline V lookup: CDR1 SGHNT, CDR2 YENEEA. This CDR3 spans 15 amino acids. V dropped 0 bases and J dropped 0 bases, with 7 bases sitting between them. Here the CDR3 reads CASSLEEFSTDTQYF. The DNA for the CDR3 is TGTGCCAGCAGCTTAGAAGAATTTAGCACAGATACGCAGTATTTT. The complete variable domain, with remaining parts taken from reference TRBV11-3 and TRBJ2-3, reads EAGVVQSPRYKIIEKKQPVAFWCNPISGHNTLYWYLQNLGQGPELLIRYENEEAVDDSQLPKDRFSAERLKGVDSTLKIQPAELGDSAVYLCASSLEEFSTDTQYFGPGTRLTVL.

This clonotype was counted between two and nine times. This chain uses TRBV10-3 with TRBJ2-1, with D hard to call. V was clipped by 1 base and J by 9 bases, with 4 bases between them. This CDR3 contains 11 residues. CDR1 ENHRY and CDR2 SYGVKD come from the germline V gene. CDR3 loop: CAISEFGEQFF. Here the CDR3 DNA reads TGTGCCATCAGTGAGTTCGGTGAGCAGTTCTTC.

The sample holds a few counts of this clonotype. The V call is TRBV9, the J call TRBJ2-7; 12 bases line up with TRBD2. The CDR3 contains 14 residues. Trimming removed 4 bases from V and 4 bases from J; junction bases left unmatched: 3. In germline, CDR1 is SGDLS, CDR2 YYNGEE. CDR3 loop: CASSIGTSGYEQYF. CDR3 coding DNA: TGTGCCAGCAGCATCGGGACTAGCGGGTACGAGCAGTACTTC. Supplemented by reference TRBV9 and TRBJ2-7, the full variable domain reads DSGVTQTPKHLITATGQRVTLRCSPRSGDLSVYWYQQSLDQGLQFLIQYYNGEERAKGNILERFSAQQFPDLHSELNLSSLELGDSALYFCASSIGTSGYEQYFGPGTRLTVT.

Only a few counts were recorded for this clonotype. Compared with germline, one end of the junction differs, possibly owing to a read error. The chain recombines TRBV6-1 with TRBJ2-3; 11 bases line up with TRBD2. Germline CDR1 is MNHNS and CDR2 is SASEGT. The CDR3 runs to 15 residues. The CDR3 bases are TGTGCCAGCTGTGAATTAGCGGGGGGGCCAGATACGCAGTATTTT. The encoded protein is CASCELAGGPDTQYF.

This clonotype was found many times. The gene calls are TRBV12-3 or TRBV12-4 and TRBJ2-2; TRBD1 agrees at 8 bases. This CDR3 has 15 residues. Losses at the gene ends were 5 bases for V and 1 base for J; bases not matched to a gene: 3. This CDR3 reads CASSIGQGNTGELFF. CDR3 sequence (DNA): TGTGCCAGCAGTATCGGACAGGGGAACACCGGGGAGCTGTTTTTT.

This clonotype occurred a few times. The V and J genes are TRBV10-1 and TRBJ1-1; no firm D call. CDR1 WNHNN and CDR2 SYGVQD come from the germline V gene (reference sequence). V was cut by 3 bases and J by 4 bases, with 9 bases left in between. The CDR3 is made up of 13 amino acids. The CDR3 is CASSDRPSTEAFF. In DNA form, the CDR3 reads TGCGCCAGCAGTGACAGGCCGAGCACTGAAGCTTTCTTT.

The J gene is TRBJ2-5, the V gene TRBV7-9; a possible D gene is TRBD1 (6 bases). V shed 6 bases and J shed 4 bases, with 15 bases lying between them. The CDR3 consists of 14 residues. The germline CDR1 and CDR2 sequences are SEHNR and FQNEAQ (reference sequence). DNA for the CDR3: TGTGCCAGCAGAGATTCCAGGGGCGGAGAGACCCAGTACTTC. It specifies CASRDSRGGETQYF.

V usage is TRBV27 and J usage is TRBJ2-7, with TRBD1 matching 9 bases. V lost 4 bases to trimming and J lost 3 bases; unmatched junction nucleotides: 7. Germline loops: CDR1 MNHEY, CDR2 SMNVEV (reference sequence). The CDR3 sequence is 15 residues long. The CDR3 reads CASSWGQGALYEQYF. The DNA of the CDR3 is TGTGCCAGCAGTTGGGGACAGGGCGCGCTCTACGAGCAGTACTTC.

This clonotype was seen only a few times. The chain carries TRBV5-6 and TRBJ2-2, with D perhaps TRBD2 (5 bases). V lost 4 bases and J lost 7, with 17 bases in between. There are 15 residues in the CDR3. Germline V gives CDR1 SGHDT, CDR2 YYEEEE. The CDR3 bases are TGTGCCAGCAGCCAAGTCAGTATTGGAGGCGGGGAGCTGTTTTTT. This translates into CASSQVSIGGGELFF.

V usage is TRBV29-1 and J usage is TRBJ1-3, with D perhaps matching TRBD1 (6 bases). This CDR3 spans 15 amino acids. V was shortened by 7 bases and J by 4 bases, with 20 bases between the two germline ends. Germline CDR1 is SQVTM and CDR2 is ANQGSEA. The CDR3 sequence is CSAKTGTISGNTIYF. Here the CDR3 DNA reads TGCAGCGCCAAAACAGGGACTATCTCCGGAAACACCATATATTTT.

The V and J genes are TRBV19 and TRBJ2-1; D gene uncertain. V gave up 0 bases and J gave up 2 bases, with 8 bases separating them. Germline values: CDR1 LNHDA, CDR2 SQIVND (reference sequence). The CDR3 contains 15 residues. This CDR3 is CASSIDGQAYNEQFF. CDR3 DNA sequence: TGTGCCAGTAGTATAGATGGCCAGGCCTACAATGAGCAGTTCTTC.

This clonotype turned up a few times. The chain uses TRBV5-1 and TRBJ2-3, with D unclear. V was trimmed by 0 bases and J by 1 base, leaving 15 bases between them. Germline CDR1 SGHRS, CDR2 YFSETQ. The CDR3 runs 17 residues. The DNA for the CDR3 is TGCGCCAGCAGCTTGGGTTCCCCCCGCCGCGGCACAGATACGCAGTATTTT. Translated, it gives CASSLGSPRRGTDTQYF.

This clonotype was seen at least ten times. V is TRBV6-1 and J is TRBJ2-1; TRBD2 aligns across 14 bases. CDR1 is MNHNS, CDR2 SASEGT, per germline. J lost 7 bases, V lost 5 bases, and 10 bases had no gene match. This CDR3 comprises 17 residues. Written as DNA, the CDR3 is TGTGCCAGCAGTTCCCGACTAGCGGGAGGGCTGTGGAATGAGCAGTTCTTC. Translating gives CASSSRLAGGLWNEQFF.

The chain joins TRBV12-3 or TRBV12-4 to TRBJ2-1; D ambiguous. V was clipped by 0 bases and J by 12 bases, with 9 bases between them. This CDR3 is 12 amino acids long. The CDR3: CASSLAEGRQFF. DNA for the CDR3: TGTGCCAGCAGTTTAGCGGAAGGTAGGCAGTTCTTC.

This clonotype has more than one count but fewer than ten. V gene TRBV20-1 combines with J gene TRBJ2-7, with 13 positions matching TRBD2. Trimming at V came to 3 bases and at J to 1 base, leaving 6 bases not matched to a gene. From germline, CDR1 is DFQATT and CDR2 SNEGSKA (reference sequence). The CDR3 consists of 16 residues. CDR3: CSASRLLAGGSYEQYF. CDR3 bases: TGCAGTGCTAGCCGTCTACTAGCGGGGGGGTCCTACGAGCAGTACTTC.

In its sample, this clonotype was seen many times. The genes are TRBV20-1 and TRBJ1-5; a possible D gene is TRBD1 (6 bases). CDR3 length equals 16 residues. Between the trimmed V and J ends, which lost 3 bases and 1 base, there was a span of 16 bases. Germline CDR1 reads DFQATT; CDR2 reads SNEGSKA (reference sequence). The CDR3, as DNA: TGCAGTGCTAGTCCTGCGGGGGGCGCGAGCAATCAGCCCCAGCATTTT. Amino acid sequence: CSASPAGGASNQPQHF.

The rearrangement joins TRBV7-2 to TRBJ1-1, with D possibly TRBD1 on 6 matching bases. Trimming removed 8 bases at V and 11 bases at J, with 21 bases between. Germline CDR1 and CDR2: SGHTA and FQGNSA. The CDR3 is 13 amino acids. The CDR3 nucleotides read TGTGCCAGCTATAGGGGGGGCGAGGGGTGGGCTTTCTTT. This encodes CASYRGGEGWAFF.

This clonotype was counted at least ten times. The rearrangement links TRBV5-1 to TRBJ2-5; the match to TRBD1 covers 9 bases. The CDR3 is 16 residues long. V shed 4 bases, J shed 5 bases, and the junction held 12 bases outside the gene matches. The V gene's germline CDR1 is SGHRS and CDR2 YFSETQ. The CDR3 protein is CASSPDRGRLEETQYF. The CDR3 nucleotides read TGCGCCAGCAGCCCGGACAGGGGCCGATTGGAGGAGACCCAGTACTTC.

This clonotype has only a few counts. The chain carries TRBV20-1 and TRBJ2-3, with 9 bases fitting TRBD1. Trimming removed 5 bases from V and 2 bases from J; junction bases left unmatched: 5. The CDR3 consists of 14 residues. The germline V gene encodes CDR1 DFQATT and CDR2 SNEGSKA (reference sequence). The CDR3 protein is CSAYRGRDTDTQYF. In nucleotides, the CDR3 is TGCAGTGCTTACAGGGGGCGCGACACAGATACGCAGTATTTT.